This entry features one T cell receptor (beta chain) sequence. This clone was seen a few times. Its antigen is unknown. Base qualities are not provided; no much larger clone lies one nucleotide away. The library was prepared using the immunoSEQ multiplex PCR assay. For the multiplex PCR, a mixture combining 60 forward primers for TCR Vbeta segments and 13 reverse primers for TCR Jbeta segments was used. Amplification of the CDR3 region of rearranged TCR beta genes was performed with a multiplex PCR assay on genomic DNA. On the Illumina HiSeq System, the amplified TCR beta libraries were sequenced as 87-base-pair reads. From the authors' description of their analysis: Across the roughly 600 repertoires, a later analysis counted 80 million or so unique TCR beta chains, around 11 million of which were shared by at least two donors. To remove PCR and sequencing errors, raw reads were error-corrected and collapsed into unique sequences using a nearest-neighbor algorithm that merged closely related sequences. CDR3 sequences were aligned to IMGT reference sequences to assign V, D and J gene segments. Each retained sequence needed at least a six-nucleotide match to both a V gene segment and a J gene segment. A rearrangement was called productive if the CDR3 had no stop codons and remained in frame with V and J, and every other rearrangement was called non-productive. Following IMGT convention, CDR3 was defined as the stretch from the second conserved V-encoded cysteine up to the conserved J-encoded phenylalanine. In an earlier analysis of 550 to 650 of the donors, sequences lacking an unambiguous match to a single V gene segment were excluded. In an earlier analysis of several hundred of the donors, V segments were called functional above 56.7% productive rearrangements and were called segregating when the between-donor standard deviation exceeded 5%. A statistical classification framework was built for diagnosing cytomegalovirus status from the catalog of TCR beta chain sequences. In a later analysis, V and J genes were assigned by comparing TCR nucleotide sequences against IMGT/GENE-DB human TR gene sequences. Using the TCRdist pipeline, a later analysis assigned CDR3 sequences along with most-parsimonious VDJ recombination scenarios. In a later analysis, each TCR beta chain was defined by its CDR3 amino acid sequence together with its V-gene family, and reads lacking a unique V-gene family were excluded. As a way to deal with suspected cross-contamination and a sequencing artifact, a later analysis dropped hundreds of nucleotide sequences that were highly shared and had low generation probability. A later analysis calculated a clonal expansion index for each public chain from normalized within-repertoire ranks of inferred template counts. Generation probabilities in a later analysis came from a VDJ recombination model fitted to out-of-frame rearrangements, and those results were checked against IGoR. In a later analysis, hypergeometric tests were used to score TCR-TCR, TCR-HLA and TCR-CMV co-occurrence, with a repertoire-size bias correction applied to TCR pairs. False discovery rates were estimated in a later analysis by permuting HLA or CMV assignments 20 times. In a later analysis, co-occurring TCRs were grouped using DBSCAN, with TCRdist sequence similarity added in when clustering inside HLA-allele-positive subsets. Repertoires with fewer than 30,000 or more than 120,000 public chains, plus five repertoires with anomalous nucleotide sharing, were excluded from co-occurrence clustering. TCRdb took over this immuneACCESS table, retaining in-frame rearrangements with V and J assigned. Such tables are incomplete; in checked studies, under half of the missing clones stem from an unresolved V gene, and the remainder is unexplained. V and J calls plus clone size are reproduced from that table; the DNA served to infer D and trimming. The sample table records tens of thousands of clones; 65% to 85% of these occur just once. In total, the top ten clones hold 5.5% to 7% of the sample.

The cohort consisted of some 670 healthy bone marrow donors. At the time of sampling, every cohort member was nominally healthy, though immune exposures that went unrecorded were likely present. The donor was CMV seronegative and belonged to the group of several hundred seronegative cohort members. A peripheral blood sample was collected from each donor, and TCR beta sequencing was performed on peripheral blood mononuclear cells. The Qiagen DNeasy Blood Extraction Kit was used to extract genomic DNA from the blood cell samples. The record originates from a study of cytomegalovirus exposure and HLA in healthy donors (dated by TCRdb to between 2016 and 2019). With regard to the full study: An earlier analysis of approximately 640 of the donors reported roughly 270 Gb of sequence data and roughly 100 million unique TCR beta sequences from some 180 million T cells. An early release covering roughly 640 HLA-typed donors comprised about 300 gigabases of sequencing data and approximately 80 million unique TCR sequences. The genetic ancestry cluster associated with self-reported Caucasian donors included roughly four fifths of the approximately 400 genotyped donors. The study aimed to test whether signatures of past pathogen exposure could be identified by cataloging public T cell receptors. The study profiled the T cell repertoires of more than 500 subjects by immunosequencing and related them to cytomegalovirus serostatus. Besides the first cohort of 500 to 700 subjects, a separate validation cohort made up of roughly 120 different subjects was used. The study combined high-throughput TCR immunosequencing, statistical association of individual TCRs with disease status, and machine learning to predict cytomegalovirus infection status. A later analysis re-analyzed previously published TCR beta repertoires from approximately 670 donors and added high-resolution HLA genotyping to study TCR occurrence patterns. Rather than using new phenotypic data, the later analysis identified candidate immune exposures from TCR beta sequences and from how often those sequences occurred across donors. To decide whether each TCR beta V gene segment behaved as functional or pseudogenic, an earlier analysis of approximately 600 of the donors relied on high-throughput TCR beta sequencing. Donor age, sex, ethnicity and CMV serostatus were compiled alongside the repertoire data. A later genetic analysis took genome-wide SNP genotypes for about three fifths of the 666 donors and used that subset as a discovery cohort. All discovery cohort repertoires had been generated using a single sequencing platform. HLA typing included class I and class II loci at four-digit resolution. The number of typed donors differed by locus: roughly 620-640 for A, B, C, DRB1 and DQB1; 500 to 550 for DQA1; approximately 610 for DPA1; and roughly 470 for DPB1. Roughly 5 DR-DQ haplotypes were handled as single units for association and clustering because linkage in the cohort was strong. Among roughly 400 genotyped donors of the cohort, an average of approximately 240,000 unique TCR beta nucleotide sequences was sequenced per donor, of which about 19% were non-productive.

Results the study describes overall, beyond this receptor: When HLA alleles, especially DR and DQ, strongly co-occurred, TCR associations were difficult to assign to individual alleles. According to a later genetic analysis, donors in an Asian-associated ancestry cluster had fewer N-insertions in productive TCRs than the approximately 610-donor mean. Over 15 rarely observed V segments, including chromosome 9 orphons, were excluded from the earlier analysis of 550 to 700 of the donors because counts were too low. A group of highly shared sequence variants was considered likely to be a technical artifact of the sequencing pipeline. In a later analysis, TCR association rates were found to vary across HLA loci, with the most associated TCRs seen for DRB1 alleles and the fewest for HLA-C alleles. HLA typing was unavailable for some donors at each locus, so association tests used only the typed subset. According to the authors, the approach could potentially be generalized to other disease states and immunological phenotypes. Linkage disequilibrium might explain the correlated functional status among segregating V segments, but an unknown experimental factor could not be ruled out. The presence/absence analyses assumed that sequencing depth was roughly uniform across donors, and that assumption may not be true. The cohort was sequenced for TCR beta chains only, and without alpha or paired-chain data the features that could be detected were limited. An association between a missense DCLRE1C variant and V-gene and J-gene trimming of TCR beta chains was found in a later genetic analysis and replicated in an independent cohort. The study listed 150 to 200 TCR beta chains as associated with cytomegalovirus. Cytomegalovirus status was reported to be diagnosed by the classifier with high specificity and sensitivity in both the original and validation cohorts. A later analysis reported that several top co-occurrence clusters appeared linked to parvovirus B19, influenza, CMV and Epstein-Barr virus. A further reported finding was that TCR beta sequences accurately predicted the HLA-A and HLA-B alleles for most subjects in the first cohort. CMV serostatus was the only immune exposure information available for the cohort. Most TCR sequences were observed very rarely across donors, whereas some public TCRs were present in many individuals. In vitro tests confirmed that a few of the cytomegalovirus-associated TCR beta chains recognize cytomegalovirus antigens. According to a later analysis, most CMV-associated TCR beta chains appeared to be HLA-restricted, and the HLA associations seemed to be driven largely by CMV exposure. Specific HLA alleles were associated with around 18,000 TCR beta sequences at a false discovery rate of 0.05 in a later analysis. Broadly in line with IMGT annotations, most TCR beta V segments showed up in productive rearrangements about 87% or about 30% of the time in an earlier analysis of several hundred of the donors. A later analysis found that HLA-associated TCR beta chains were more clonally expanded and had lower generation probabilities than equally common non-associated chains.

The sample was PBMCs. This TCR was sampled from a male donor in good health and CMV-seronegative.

The CDR3 region has the sequence CASSVGRGGDTEAFF. The DNA sequence is TGTGCCAGCAGCGTAGGGAGAGGGGGTGACACTGAAGCTTTCTTT. The rearranged chain carries TRBV9 and TRBJ1-1; the D gene is possibly TRBD1, with 6 bases matching. CDR1 and CDR2, looked up from the germline V gene, are SGDLS and YYNGEE. There are 15 amino acids in the CDR3, from cysteine to phenylalanine inclusive. CDR3 DNA only is kept here, 45 bases in frame from base 1. V is pared back by 0 bases and J by 3 bases, with 12 bases lying between the germline termini.